Included here is one T cell receptor beta chain sequence, with context. The CDR3 loop spans 15 amino acids. V was cut by 3 bases and J by 2 bases, with 12 bases left in between. Germline CDR1 is PRHDT and CDR2 is FYEKMQ (reference sequence). This record comes from a study of early stage breast cancer tumors. Background on the study: Each sample averaged around 9.2-fold read coverage.

Tumor samples used roughly 20-50 mg of diced tissue. Sequencing used immunoSEQ multiplex PCR; TCRdb keeps in-frame clones, though not all of them. The table records fewer than 30,000 clones, around three fifths of them present only once. This rearrangement joins TRBV13 to TRBJ2-3; D perhaps matches TRBD2 (6 bases). Sequencing used breast tumor tissue. This clonotype was obtained from a person aged 45-60 years with breast cancer. The CDR3 DNA reads as TGTGCCAGCAGCTTTTGGGCTAGCGACACAGATACGCAGTATTTT. Translating it yields CASSFWASDTDTQYF.